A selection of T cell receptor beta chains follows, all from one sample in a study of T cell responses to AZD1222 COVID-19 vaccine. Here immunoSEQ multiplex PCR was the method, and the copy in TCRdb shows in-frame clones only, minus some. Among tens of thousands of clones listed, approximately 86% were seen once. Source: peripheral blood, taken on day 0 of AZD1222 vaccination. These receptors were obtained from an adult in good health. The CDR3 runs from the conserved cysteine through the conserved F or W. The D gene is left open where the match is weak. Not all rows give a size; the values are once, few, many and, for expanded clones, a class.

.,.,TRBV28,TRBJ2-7,CASSSLGQGKSGLAGWRRQYF,TGTGCCAGCAGTTCCCTGGGACAGGGAAAATCAGGGCTAGCGGGATGGAGGCGGCAGTACTTC
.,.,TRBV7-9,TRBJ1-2,CASSLEGGGYTF,TGTGCCAGCAGCTTGGAGGGAGGTGGCTACACCTTC
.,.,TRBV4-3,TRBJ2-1,CASSQAWASSREQFF,TGCGCCAGCAGCCAAGCATGGGCCTCTTCTCGCGAGCAGTTCTTC
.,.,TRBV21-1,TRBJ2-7,CASITTSGVRYEQYF,TGTGCCAGCATTACAACTAGCGGAGTAAGATACGAGCAGTACTTC
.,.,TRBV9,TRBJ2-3,CASSRLIGSTDTQYF,TGTGCCAGCAGCCGATTAATCGGGAGCACAGATACGCAGTATTTT
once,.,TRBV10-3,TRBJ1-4,CAISDSTNEKLFF,TGTGCCATCAGTGACAGCACTAATGAAAAACTGTTTTTT
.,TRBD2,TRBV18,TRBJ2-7,CASSQSQVGGRAYEQYF,TGTGCCAGCTCACAAAGCCAAGTTGGCGGGAGGGCCTACGAGCAGTACTTC
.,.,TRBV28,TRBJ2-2,CASTPIRVYTGELFF,TGTGCCAGCACCCCAATACGGGTATACACCGGGGAGCTGTTTTTT
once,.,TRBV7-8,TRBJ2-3,CASSLGTDTDTQYF,TGTGCCAGCAGCTTAGGGACAGATACAGATACGCAGTATTTT
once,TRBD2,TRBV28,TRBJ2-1,CASSPPVSGSMDEQFF,TGTGCCAGCAGTCCCCCCGTTAGCGGGAGTATGGATGAGCAGTTCTTC
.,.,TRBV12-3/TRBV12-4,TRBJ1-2,CASSVVNYGYTF,TGTGCCAGCAGCGTGGTTAACTATGGCTACACCTTC
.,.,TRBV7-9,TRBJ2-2,CASSLFGSSGELFF,TGTGCCAGCAGCTTATTTGGCAGTAGCGGGGAGCTGTTTTTT
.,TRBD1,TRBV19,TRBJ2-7,CASSRDRGLAYEQYF,TGTGCCAGTAGTAGGGACAGGGGACTCGCCTACGAGCAGTACTTC
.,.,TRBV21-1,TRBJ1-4,CASSTSPRGPNEKLFF,TGTGCCAGCAGCACCTCCCCCCGGGGGCCCAATGAAAAACTGTTTTTT
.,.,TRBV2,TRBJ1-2,CASSRISGDYGYTF,TGTGCCAGCAGCAGGATATCAGGGGACTATGGCTACACCTTC
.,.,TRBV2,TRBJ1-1,CASSDSGIGTEAFF,TGTGCCAGCAGTGATTCAGGGATCGGCACTGAAGCTTTCTTT
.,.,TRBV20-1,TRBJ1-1,CPLSTEAFF,TGCCCCCTAAGCACTGAAGCTTTCTTT
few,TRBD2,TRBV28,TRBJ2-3,CASSLSPSGAGTDTQYF,TGTGCCAGCAGTTTATCCCCTAGCGGGGCGGGCACAGATACGCAGTATTTT
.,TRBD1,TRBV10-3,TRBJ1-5,CAISETRQGGSGNQPQHF,TGTGCCATCAGTGAGACCCGACAGGGTGGCTCCGGGAACCAGCCCCAGCATTTT
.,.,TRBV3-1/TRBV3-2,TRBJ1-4,CASSRTGTTGEKLFF,TGTGCCAGCAGCCGTACCGGGACCACCGGCGAAAAACTGTTTTTT
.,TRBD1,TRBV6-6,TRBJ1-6,CASSEGQQNSPLHF,TGTGCCAGCAGCGAGGGACAGCAAAATTCACCCCTCCACTTT
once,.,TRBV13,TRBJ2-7,CASSLGRGFPGEQYF,TGTGCCAGCAGCTTAGGAAGGGGATTCCCGGGGGAGCAGTACTTC
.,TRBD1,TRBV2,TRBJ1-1,CASSGQDLSEAFF,TGTGCCAGCAGCGGACAGGACCTTTCTGAAGCTTTCTTT
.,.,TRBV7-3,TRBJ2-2,CASRDRGNTGELFF,TGTGCCAGCAGAGATCGCGGGAACACCGGGGAGCTGTTTTTT
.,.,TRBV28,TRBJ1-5,CASSLWANQPQHF,TGTGCCAGCAGTTTGTGGGCCAATCAGCCCCAGCATTTT
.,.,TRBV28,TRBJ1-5,CASRPDNQPQHF,TGTGCCAGCAGGCCAGACAATCAGCCCCAGCATTTT
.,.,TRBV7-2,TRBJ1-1,CASSFGRNTEAFF,TGTGCCAGCAGCTTTGGTCGGAACACTGAAGCTTTCTTT
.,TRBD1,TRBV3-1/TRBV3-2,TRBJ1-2,CASSQDLLPGQSNYGYTF,TGTGCCAGCAGCCAAGACCTACTTCCGGGACAGTCTAACTATGGCTACACCTTC
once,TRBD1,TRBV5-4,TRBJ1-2,CASSLEQGAYGYTF,TGTGCCAGCAGCTTGGAACAGGGGGCATATGGCTACACCTTC
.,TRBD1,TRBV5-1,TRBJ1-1,CASSLNRQGVNTEAFF,TGCGCCAGCAGCTTGAATAGACAGGGGGTGAACACTGAAGCTTTCTTT
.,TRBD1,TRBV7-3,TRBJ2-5,CASSSTKDRAEGETQYF,TGTGCCAGCAGCTCAACTAAGGACAGGGCCGAAGGAGAGACCCAGTACTTC
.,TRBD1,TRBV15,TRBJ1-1,CATSILQGGTEAFF,TGTGCCACCAGCATACTACAGGGGGGTACTGAAGCTTTCTTT
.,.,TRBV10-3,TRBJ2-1,CASRGRGYNEQFF,TGTGCCTCCCGGGGAAGGGGATACAATGAGCAGTTCTTC
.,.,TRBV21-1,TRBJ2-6,CASSKGGTGIQISGANVLTF,TGTGCCAGCAGCAAAGGGGGGACAGGGATACAAATCTCTGGGGCCAACGTCCTGACTTTC
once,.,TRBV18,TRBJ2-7,CASSPGPSTSYEQYF,TGTGCCAGCTCACCAGGCCCTAGCACTTCCTACGAGCAGTACTTC
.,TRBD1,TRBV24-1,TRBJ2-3,CATGGGQGTDTQYF,TGTGCCACCGGTGGGGGACAGGGCACAGATACGCAGTATTTT
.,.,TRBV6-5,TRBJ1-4,CASSYSMTSYNEKLFF,TGTGCCAGCAGTTACTCGATGACCAGTTATAATGAAAAACTGTTTTTT
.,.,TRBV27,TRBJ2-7,CASSLSLGSSYEQYF,TGTGCCAGCAGTTTATCGCTGGGTTCCTCCTACGAGCAGTACTTC
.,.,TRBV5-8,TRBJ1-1,CASSLAVNTEAFF,TGTGCCAGCAGCTTGGCTGTGAACACTGAAGCTTTCTTT
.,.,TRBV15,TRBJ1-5,CATSSIRAYSNQPQHF,TGTGCCACCAGCAGTATTCGGGCATATAGCAATCAGCCCCAGCATTTT
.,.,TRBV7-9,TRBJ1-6,CASSLFGGNHSPLHF,TGTGCCAGCAGCTTGTTTGGGGGGAATCATTCACCCCTCCACTTT
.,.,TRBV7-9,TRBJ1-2,CASSLPEANYGYTF,TGTGCCAGCAGCTTACCGGAAGCAAACTATGGCTACACCTTC
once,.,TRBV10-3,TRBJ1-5,CAISPNSKRWGQPQHF,TGTGCCATCAGTCCGAACTCGAAACGATGGGGGCAGCCCCAGCATTTT
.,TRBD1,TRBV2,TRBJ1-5,CASSVIGFTGAINQPQHF,TGTGCCAGCAGTGTGATCGGCTTTACAGGGGCGATCAATCAGCCCCAGCATTTT
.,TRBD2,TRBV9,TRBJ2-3,CASSGQGLAGYTDTQYF,TGTGCCAGCAGCGGCCAGGGACTAGCGGGCTACACAGATACGCAGTATTTT
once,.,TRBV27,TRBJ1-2,CASSSPGGAISYGYTF,TGTGCCAGCAGTTCCCCCGGGGGGGCGATTAGTTATGGCTACACCTTC
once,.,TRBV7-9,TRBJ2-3,CASSRAGDTDTQYF,TGTGCCAGCAGCAGGGCAGGTGACACAGATACGCAGTATTTT
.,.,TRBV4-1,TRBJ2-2,CASSQGIRGTGELFF,TGCGCCAGCAGCCAAGGAATTCGCGGAACCGGGGAGCTGTTTTTT
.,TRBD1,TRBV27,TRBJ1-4,CASSRQQGYVEKLFF,TGTGCCAGCAGTCGTCAACAGGGGTATGTTGAAAAACTGTTTTTT
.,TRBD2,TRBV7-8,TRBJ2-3,CASSFSTSGTDTQYF,TGTGCCAGCAGCTTTAGCACTAGCGGCACAGATACGCAGTATTTT
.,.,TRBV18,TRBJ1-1,CASSLGTQASFKAFF,TGTGCCAGCTCACTCGGAACACAGGCATCCTTCAAAGCTTTCTTT
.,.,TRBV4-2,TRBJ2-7,CASSQAGAGTYEQYF,TGTGCCAGCAGCCAAGCAGGGGCCGGGACCTACGAGCAGTACTTC
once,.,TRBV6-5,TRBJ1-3,CASSYRDSGNTIYF,TGTGCCAGCAGTTACAGGGACTCTGGAAACACCATATATTTT
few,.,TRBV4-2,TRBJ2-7,CASSQAVSSYEQYF,TGTGCCAGCAGCCAAGCTGTTAGTTCCTACGAGCAGTACTTC
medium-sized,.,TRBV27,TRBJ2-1,CASSYIGAISYNEQFF,TGTGCCAGCAGTTACATTGGGGCTATCAGCTACAATGAGCAGTTCTTC
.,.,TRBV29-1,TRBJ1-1,CSARTYNTEAFF,TGCAGCGCGAGGACATACAACACTGAAGCTTTCTTT
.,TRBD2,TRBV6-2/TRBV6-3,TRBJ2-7,CASSYGTSGYEQYF,TGTGCCAGCAGTTACGGGACTAGCGGCTACGAGCAGTACTTC
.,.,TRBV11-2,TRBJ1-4,CASGTQNEKLFF,TGTGCCAGCGGGACACAGAATGAAAAACTGTTTTTT
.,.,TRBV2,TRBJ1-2,CASRQGRGDGYTF,TGTGCCAGCAGGCAGGGAAGAGGCGATGGCTACACCTTC